A single sample is the source of the 25 T cell receptor beta chains below, sequenced in a study of T-cell memory formation after mild COVID-19. In TCRdb, the 5' RACE reads were re-called with MiXCR into one record per CDR3 protein. The repertoire consists of 450,000 to 650,000 distinct CDR3 sequences, with approximately 20% occurring once and the leading ten covering around 12%. The source material was PBMCs or a T cell subset sorted from them (not recorded which). The receptors shown here come from an adult woman who had mild COVID-19 (a few samples of this study predate the infection). Cell type and time point are not known.

The chain employs TRBV18 and TRBJ2-5; TRBD1 might be the D (5 bases). Germline values: CDR1 KGHSH, CDR2 LQKENI. The CDR3 consists of 15 residues. V was clipped by 2 bases and J by 5 bases, with 15 bases between them. The CDR3 coding sequence is TGTGCCAGCTCACCAAAAAGGGGTCAAGGGGAGACCCAGTACTTC. Protein product: CASSPKRGQGETQYF.

This clonotype has a handful of counts. The chain is built from TRBV30 and TRBJ1-3; 7 nucleotides agree with TRBD1. Germline-derived CDR1 and CDR2 are GTSNPN and SVGIG (reference sequence). The trim removed 3 bases at V and 0 bases at J, leaving 5 bases unmatched. The CDR3 spans 15 residues. This chain's CDR3 is CAWSVYRGSGNTIYF. CDR3 DNA sequence: TGTGCCTGGAGCGTATACAGGGGCTCTGGAAACACCATATATTTT.

The rearrangement uses TRBV29-1 and TRBJ1-1, with D unresolved. The V end was cut by 4 bases, the J end by 1 base, with 1 base between. Germline CDR1 and CDR2: SQVTM and ANQGSEA. There are 10 residues in the CDR3. CDR3 coding DNA: TGCAGCGTTGGGAACACTGAAGCTTTCTTT. This gives the protein CSVGNTEAFF.

The gene calls are TRBV20-1 and TRBJ2-1; D might be TRBD2 (5 bases). V lost 4 bases, J lost 7 bases, and 11 bases lay in between. This CDR3 comprises 12 residues. Germline V gives CDR1 DFQATT, CDR2 SNEGSKA (reference sequence). In DNA, the CDR3 is TGCAGTGCTAACCACCGGGGAAATGAGCAGTTCTTC. Its protein is CSANHRGNEQFF.

The chain recombines TRBV5-1 with TRBJ1-1; TRBD1 is a possible D gene (6 bases). The ends were cut back, 4 bases at V and 2 bases at J, with 12 bases in the middle. Germline V lookup: CDR1 SGHRS, CDR2 YFSETQ. The CDR3 has 14 residues. CDR3 nucleotide sequence: TGCGCCAGCAGCAGGGGGGGTGGAAACACTGAAGCTTTCTTT. Protein sequence: CASSRGGGNTEAFF.

This clonotype showed up just a few times. The chain has TRBV7-9 and TRBJ1-1, with a possible D match to TRBD1 (6 bases). Germline V gene sequence: CDR1 SEHNR, CDR2 FQNEAQ (reference sequence). CDR3 length equals 17 residues. V lost 1 base to trimming and J lost 0 bases, with 15 bases between them. CDR3 sequence reads: CASSLGTDSLMNTEAFF. CDR3 in DNA: TGTGCCAGCAGCTTAGGGACGGACAGCCTCATGAACACTGAAGCTTTCTTT.

V gene TRBV18 combines with J gene TRBJ2-7, with D maybe TRBD1 (6 bases). Germline values: CDR1 KGHSH, CDR2 LQKENI. With 2 bases removed from V and 0 bases from J, the gap between germline ends came to 11 bases. The CDR3 runs to 15 residues. The CDR3 nucleotides read TGTGCCAGCTCACCAGGGGGCACCAGCTCCTACGAGCAGTACTTC. Its protein is CASSPGGTSSYEQYF.

CDR3 sequence: CAGGGGGVSTDTQYF. CDR3 nucleotide sequence: TGTGCCGGAGGGGGAGGCGGGGTTAGCACAGATACGCAGTATTTT. The genes are TRBV30 and TRBJ2-3, with D possibly being TRBD1 or TRBD2 (6 bases each). Trimming left V 8 bases short and J 0 bases short, with 18 bases between. From germline, CDR1 is GTSNPN and CDR2 SVGIG (reference sequence). The CDR3 spans 15 residues.

The J gene is TRBJ2-2, the V gene TRBV6-1; possibly TRBD1 for D (6 bases). Between the trimmed V and J ends, which lost 5 bases and 5 bases, there was a span of 9 bases. Per the germline V gene, CDR1 is MNHNS and CDR2 is SASEGT. The CDR3 runs to 13 residues. The CDR3 protein is CASSPQGTGELFF. CDR3 coding DNA: TGTGCCAGCAGTCCACAGGGAACCGGGGAGCTGTTTTTT.

In this sample, this clonotype turned up many times. The genes are TRBV7-9 and TRBJ1-1, with D perhaps matching TRBD1 (6 bases). The CDR3 has 12 amino acids. Germline-derived CDR1 and CDR2 are SEHNR and FQNEAQ (reference sequence). Between the trimmed V and J ends, which lost 1 base and 10 bases, there was a span of 10 bases. The CDR3 here is CASSLEQGRAFF. The CDR3 region has the DNA TGTGCCAGCAGCTTAGAACAGGGCCGAGCTTTCTTT. Full variable domain (outside the CDR3, taken from reference TRBV7-9 and TRBJ1-1): DTGVSQNPRHKITKRGQNVTFRCDPISEHNRLYWYRQTLGQGPEFLTYFQNEAQLEKSRLLSDRFSAERPKGSFSTLEIQRTEQGDSAMYLCASSLEQGRAFFGQGTRLTVV.

The chain couples TRBV5-1 to TRBJ2-7, with D unclear. This CDR3 comprises 14 residues. Trimming shortened V by 4 bases and J by 3 bases, and 14 bases separated the two germline ends. The germline gives CDR1 SGHRS, CDR2 YFSETQ. The CDR3 protein is CASSERERGYEQYF. CDR3 bases: TGCGCCAGCAGCGAAAGGGAACGTGGCTACGAGCAGTACTTC.

The J gene is TRBJ2-7, the V gene TRBV27; 10 bases fit TRBD2. V lost 0 bases to trimming and J lost 2 bases; unmatched junction nucleotides: 4. CDR1 and CDR2 (germline): MNHEY, SMNVEV (reference sequence). This CDR3 has 16 amino acids. The CDR3 sequence: CASSLSGTSAAYEQYF. The CDR3 DNA follows: TGTGCCAGCAGTTTATCCGGGACTAGCGCTGCCTACGAGCAGTACTTC.

This clonotype was seen only a few times. The rearrangement uses TRBV19 and TRBJ2-1; tentatively, D is TRBD2 (6 bases). CDR1 and CDR2 from the germline V gene are LNHDA and SQIVND (reference sequence). The germline V and J ends were trimmed by 4 bases and 16 bases, with 17 bases remaining between them. The CDR3 length is 12 residues. The CDR3 region is CASSSGKAILFF. The CDR3 DNA reads TGTGCCAGTAGTAGCGGGAAAGCTATCTTATTCTTC.

V and J are TRBV6-1 and TRBJ1-5; the D is unclear. The germline V gene has CDR1 MNHNS and CDR2 SASEGT. The CDR3 sequence is 16 residues long. V was trimmed by 2 bases and J by 0 bases, leaving 11 bases between them. This chain's CDR3 is CASSELGSYSNQPQHF. The CDR3 DNA is TGTGCCAGCAGTGAATTGGGCAGCTATAGCAATCAGCCCCAGCATTTT.

This clonotype has only a few counts. The chain couples TRBV10-3 to TRBJ1-1, with 9 nucleotides matching TRBD1. Germline loops: CDR1 ENHRY, CDR2 SYGVKD. J gave up 3 bases and V 0 bases, and 5 bases lay outside the gene matches. This CDR3 region has 16 residues. In DNA form, the CDR3 reads TGTGCCATCAGTGAGTCGATGTGGGACAGGGACACTGAAGCTTTCTTT. It is translated as CAISESMWDRDTEAFF.

This chain links TRBV20-1 with TRBJ1-6; 9 bases agree with TRBD1. Looked up from germline, CDR1 is DFQATT and CDR2 is SNEGSKA (reference sequence). After removal of 2 bases from V and 7 bases from J, the junction contained 6 bases not matched to a gene. This CDR3 contains 15 residues. In DNA form, the CDR3 reads TGCAGTGCTAGACGGGTCGGGACAGGGAATTCACCCCTCCACTTT. Translating gives CSARRVGTGNSPLHF.

This clonotype showed up many times. The V call is TRBV7-2, the J call TRBJ1-5; 8 bases fit TRBD1. CDR1 is SGHTA and CDR2 is FQGNSA in the germline V gene. This CDR3 region has 13 residues. J lost 4 bases, V lost 4 bases, and 0 bases had no gene match. The chain's CDR3 is CASSYRGNQPQHF. CDR3 nucleotides: TGTGCCAGCAGCTACAGGGGGAATCAGCCCCAGCATTTT.

There are a few counts of this clonotype. V gene TRBV6-5 combines with J gene TRBJ1-2, with D unresolved. This CDR3 region has 15 residues. V was pared by 5 bases and J by 0 bases, with 13 bases between. CDR1 and CDR2 (germline): MNHEY, SVGAGI. As DNA, the CDR3 is TGTGCCAGCAGTCCCTCCACGGCCGCTAACTATGGCTACACCTTC. Translating it yields CASSPSTAANYGYTF.

The sample holds a few counts of this clonotype. The V gene is TRBV18, the J gene TRBJ2-7, with D maybe TRBD1 (5 bases). Between the trimmed V and J ends, which lost 5 bases and 5 bases, there was a span of 7 bases. The CDR3 runs to 11 residues. The germline CDR1 and CDR2 sequences are KGHSH and LQKENI. The CDR3 DNA follows: TGTGCCAGCTCAAAGGGGAACGAGCAGTACTTC. This encodes CASSKGNEQYF.

The chain links TRBV20-1 to TRBJ1-5, with a possible D match to TRBD1 (5 bases). The CDR3 sequence is 14 residues long. The V gene lost 5 bases and the J gene lost 1 base, with 12 bases spanning the gap. CDR1 and CDR2 from the germline V gene are DFQATT and SNEGSKA (reference sequence). The CDR3 DNA follows: TGCAGTGCTGGAGGCGGGGGGAGCAATCAGCCCCAGCATTTT. It translates to CSAGGGGSNQPQHF.

This clonotype was picked up a small number of times. The rearrangement uses TRBV20-1 and TRBJ2-7; the D gene is possibly TRBD2 (6 bases). The CDR3 runs 11 residues. The V end lost 3 bases, the J end lost 11 bases, and 14 bases lay between the germline ends. Germline CDR1 is DFQATT and CDR2 is SNEGSKA (reference sequence). The CDR3 DNA sequence: TGCAGTGCTAGGGGACTTGGGCTGGAGTACTTC. Translated: CSARGLGLEYF.

The chain couples TRBV7-9 to TRBJ2-3; 13 bases are a match to TRBD2. Germline-derived CDR1 and CDR2 are SEHNR and FQNEAQ (reference sequence). This CDR3 has 17 residues. V lost 4 bases, J lost 5 bases, and 9 bases stayed unmatched. The CDR3 loop is CASSYPTSGGPGDTQYF. The CDR3 DNA reads as TGTGCCAGCAGCTACCCGACTAGCGGGGGGCCGGGAGATACGCAGTATTTT. Complete variable domain (other parts from reference TRBV7-9 and TRBJ2-3): DTGVSQNPRHKITKRGQNVTFRCDPISEHNRLYWYRQTLGQGPEFLTYFQNEAQLEKSRLLSDRFSAERPKGSFSTLEIQRTEQGDSAMYLCASSYPTSGGPGDTQYFGPGTRLTVL.

This clonotype was seen a handful of times. The chain carries TRBV20-1 and TRBJ1-1, with D unclear. This CDR3 region has 14 residues. Deletions cut 0 bases from V and 0 bases from J, with 8 bases between. CDR1 DFQATT and CDR2 SNEGSKA come from the germline V gene (reference sequence). In DNA form, the CDR3 reads TGCAGTGCTAGAGATAGTTCCCTGAACACTGAAGCTTTCTTT. It translates to CSARDSSLNTEAFF.

This clonotype was observed a few times. The chain joins TRBV4-3 to TRBJ2-1; unclear D gene. Between the trimmed V and J ends, which lost 1 base and 7 bases, there was a span of 14 bases. CDR1 is LGHNA, CDR2 YSLEER, per germline. The CDR3 contains 15 residues. The CDR3 nucleotides are TGCGCCAGCAGCCAAGTATTTGGGTTTTGGAATGAGCAGTTCTTC. Protein sequence: CASSQVFGFWNEQFF.

This clonotype was counted a few times. The chain carries TRBV7-2 and TRBJ2-7; TRBD1 agrees at 8 bases. The CDR3 loop spans 15 amino acids. Germline CDR1 and CDR2: SGHTA and FQGNSA. Germline trimming cut 6 bases from V and 2 bases from J; bases unmatched to any gene: 9. DNA of the CDR3: TGTGCCAGCAGATCGCACAGGGGGATAACCTACGAGCAGTACTTC. Protein: CASRSHRGITYEQYF.